This T cell receptor beta chain comes out of a study of T-cell memory formation after mild COVID-19. TCRdb reprocessed the 5' RACE reads via MiXCR and lists one record per CDR3 protein. The data contain fewer than 650,000 distinct CDR3 sequences, about 18% of them seen just once; the ten biggest clones take up 8.1%. This clonotype was found a few times. Its antigen is as yet unknown. Whole-study results and caveats: Some responding clones appeared in pre-infection memory, suggesting cross-reactive memory joined.

The sequencing sample was made of PBMCs or a T cell subset sorted from them (not recorded which). The sequence was collected from an adult woman who had mild COVID-19 (a few samples of this study predate the infection). Cell type and time point are not known.

CDR3 amino acids: CASSPSVRGEAFF. The CDR3 region has the DNA TGTGCCAGCTCACCATCGGTAAGGGGAGAAGCTTTCTTT. This rearrangement joins TRBV18 to TRBJ1-1; perhaps TRBD1 as D (5 bases). The CDR3 runs 13 residues. Between the trimmed V and J ends, which lost 2 bases and 8 bases, there was a span of 12 bases. Germline-derived CDR1 and CDR2 are KGHSH and LQKENI.